This entry is about one T cell receptor beta chain. The data derive from a study of CD8 T cells in Susac syndrome. CDR1 SEHNR and CDR2 FQNEAQ come from the germline V gene (reference sequence). The CDR3 loop spans 13 amino acids. Trimming shortened V by 10 bases and J by 1 base, and 11 bases separated the two germline ends. With random hexamers, reverse transcription was performed on roughly 0.5 to 1 ug of RNA. It was immunoSEQ multiplex PCR that amplified TCR beta CDR3 across 54 Vbeta and 13 Jbeta. Each CDR3 protein gets one entry after TCRdb re-called the immunoSEQ multiplex PCR reads with MiXCR. The profile shows about 120,000 distinct CDR3 sequences, roughly 92% of them singletons. Sequencing targeted TCR beta in blood CD8+ and CD4+ T cells. Healthy donors were controls matched for age and sex. The CD8+ and CD4+ T cells were negatively isolated, with the TEMRA cells enriched by FACS.

The sequence derives from a human donor in good health. The V gene is TRBV7-9, the J gene TRBJ2-1; D unclear. The sequenced sample was CD8+ T cells from PBMCs. CDR3: CATFGSSYNEQFF. CDR3 coding DNA: TGTGCCACCTTTGGGTCGTCCTACAATGAGCAGTTCTTC.